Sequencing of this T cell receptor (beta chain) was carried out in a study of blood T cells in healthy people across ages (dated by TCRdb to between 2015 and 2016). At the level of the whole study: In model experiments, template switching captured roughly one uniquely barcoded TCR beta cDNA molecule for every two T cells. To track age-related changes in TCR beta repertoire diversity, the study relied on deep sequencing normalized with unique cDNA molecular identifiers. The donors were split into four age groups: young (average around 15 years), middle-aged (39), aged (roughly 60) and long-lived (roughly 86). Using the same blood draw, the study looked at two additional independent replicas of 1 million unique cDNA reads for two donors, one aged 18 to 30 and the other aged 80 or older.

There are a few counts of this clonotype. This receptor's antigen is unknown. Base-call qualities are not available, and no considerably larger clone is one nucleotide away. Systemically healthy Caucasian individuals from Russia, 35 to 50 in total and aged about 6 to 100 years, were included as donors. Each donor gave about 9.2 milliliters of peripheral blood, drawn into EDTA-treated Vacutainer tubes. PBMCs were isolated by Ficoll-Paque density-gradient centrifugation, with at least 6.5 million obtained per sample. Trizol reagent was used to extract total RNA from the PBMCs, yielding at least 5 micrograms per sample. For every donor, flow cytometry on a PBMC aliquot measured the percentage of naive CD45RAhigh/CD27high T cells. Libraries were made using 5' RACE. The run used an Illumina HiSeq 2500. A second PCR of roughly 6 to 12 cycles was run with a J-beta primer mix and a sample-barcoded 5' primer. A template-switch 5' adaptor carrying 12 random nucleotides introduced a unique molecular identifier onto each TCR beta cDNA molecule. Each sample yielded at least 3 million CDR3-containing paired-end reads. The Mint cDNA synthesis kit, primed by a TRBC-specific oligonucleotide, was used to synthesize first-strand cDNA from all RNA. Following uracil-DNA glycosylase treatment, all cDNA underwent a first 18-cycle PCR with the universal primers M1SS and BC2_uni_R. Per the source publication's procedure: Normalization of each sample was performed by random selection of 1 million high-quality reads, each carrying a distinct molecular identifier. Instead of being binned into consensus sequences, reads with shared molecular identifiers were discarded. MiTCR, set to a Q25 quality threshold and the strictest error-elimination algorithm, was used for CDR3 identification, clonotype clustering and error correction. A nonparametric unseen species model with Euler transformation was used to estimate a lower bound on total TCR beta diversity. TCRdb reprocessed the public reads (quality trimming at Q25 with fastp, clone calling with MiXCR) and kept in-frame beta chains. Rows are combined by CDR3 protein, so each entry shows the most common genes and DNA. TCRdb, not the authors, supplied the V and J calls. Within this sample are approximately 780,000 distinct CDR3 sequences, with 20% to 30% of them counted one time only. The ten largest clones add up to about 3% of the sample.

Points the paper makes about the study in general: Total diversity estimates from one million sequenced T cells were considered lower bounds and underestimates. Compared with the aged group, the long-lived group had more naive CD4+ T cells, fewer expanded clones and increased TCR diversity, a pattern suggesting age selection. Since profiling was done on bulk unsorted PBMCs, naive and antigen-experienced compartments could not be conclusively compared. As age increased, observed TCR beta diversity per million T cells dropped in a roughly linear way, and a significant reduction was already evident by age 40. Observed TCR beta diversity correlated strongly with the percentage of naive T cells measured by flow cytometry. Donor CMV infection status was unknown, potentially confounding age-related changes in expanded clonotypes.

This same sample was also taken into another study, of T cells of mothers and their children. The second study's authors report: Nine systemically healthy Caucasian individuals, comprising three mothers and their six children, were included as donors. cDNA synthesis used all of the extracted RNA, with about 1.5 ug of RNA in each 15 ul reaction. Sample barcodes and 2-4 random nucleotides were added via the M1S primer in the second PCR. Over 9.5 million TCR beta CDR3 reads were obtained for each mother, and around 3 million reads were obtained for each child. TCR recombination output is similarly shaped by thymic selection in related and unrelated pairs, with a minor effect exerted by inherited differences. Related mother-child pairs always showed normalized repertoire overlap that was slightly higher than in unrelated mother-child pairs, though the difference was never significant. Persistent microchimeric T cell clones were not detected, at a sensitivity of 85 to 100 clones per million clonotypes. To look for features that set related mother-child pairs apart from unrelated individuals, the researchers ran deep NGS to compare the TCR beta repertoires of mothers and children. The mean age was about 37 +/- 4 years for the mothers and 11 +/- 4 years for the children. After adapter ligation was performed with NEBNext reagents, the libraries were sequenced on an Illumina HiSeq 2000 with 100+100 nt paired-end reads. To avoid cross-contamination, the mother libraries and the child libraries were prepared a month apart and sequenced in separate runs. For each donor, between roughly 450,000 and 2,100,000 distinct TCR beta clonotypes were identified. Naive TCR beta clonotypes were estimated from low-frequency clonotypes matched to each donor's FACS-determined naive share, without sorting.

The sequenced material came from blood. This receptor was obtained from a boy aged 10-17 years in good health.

The nucleotide sequence is given as TGCGCCAGCAGCTTCCGGACAGGGGTCAAAGAGACCCAGTACTTC. It specifies CASSFRTGVKETQYF. The chain uses TRBV5-1 and TRBJ2-5; 9 central nucleotides agree with TRBD1. The germline V gene specifies SGHRS as CDR1 and YFSETQ as CDR2. Compared with germline, V lacks 2 bases and J lacks 3 bases; bases without a gene match: 5. The CDR3 covers 15 residues, taking in both the cysteine and the phenylalanine. Just the 45-base CDR3 DNA is kept, in frame starting at base 1.